This T cell receptor beta chain was captured by sequencing in a study of T cell changes during pregnancy in multiple sclerosis (dated by TCRdb to the late 2010s). In the study overall: Changes in the T cell repertoire over the course of pregnancy were examined in this study in women with multiple sclerosis.

Preparation of the library involved the immunoSEQ multiplex PCR assay. TCRdb holds this immuneACCESS table with in-frame rearrangements only. Some clones are missing; in checked studies, unresolved V genes explain under half, and the rest has no known cause. Recorded for this sample are tens of thousands of clones; about 91% of them occurred a single time. The biggest ten clones account for roughly 7.9% of the sample. With regard to this clone: What this receptor recognizes is not known. No much larger clone exists at a distance of one base, and base qualities are not known.

The CDR3 covers 16 residues, taking in both the cysteine and the phenylalanine. Just CDR3 DNA is preserved here, 48 bases in frame from base 1. Between the V and J ends, shortened by 2 bases and 5 bases respectively, the junction contains 17 bases. For CDR1 and CDR2, the germline V gene lists MGHRA and YSYEKL. The sample in question was CD8+ T cells from peripheral blood mononuclear cells, obtained before pregnancy. The receptor's source is a female donor with multiple sclerosis, enrolled in a pregnancy study. The chain is assembled from TRBV4-1 and TRBJ2-3, and perhaps TRBD1 as D gene, on 5 matching bases. The CDR3 protein is CASSQLVQGVGDTQYF. Here is the DNA: TGCGCCAGCAGCCAACTCGTCCAGGGTGTGGGAGATACGCAGTATTTT.